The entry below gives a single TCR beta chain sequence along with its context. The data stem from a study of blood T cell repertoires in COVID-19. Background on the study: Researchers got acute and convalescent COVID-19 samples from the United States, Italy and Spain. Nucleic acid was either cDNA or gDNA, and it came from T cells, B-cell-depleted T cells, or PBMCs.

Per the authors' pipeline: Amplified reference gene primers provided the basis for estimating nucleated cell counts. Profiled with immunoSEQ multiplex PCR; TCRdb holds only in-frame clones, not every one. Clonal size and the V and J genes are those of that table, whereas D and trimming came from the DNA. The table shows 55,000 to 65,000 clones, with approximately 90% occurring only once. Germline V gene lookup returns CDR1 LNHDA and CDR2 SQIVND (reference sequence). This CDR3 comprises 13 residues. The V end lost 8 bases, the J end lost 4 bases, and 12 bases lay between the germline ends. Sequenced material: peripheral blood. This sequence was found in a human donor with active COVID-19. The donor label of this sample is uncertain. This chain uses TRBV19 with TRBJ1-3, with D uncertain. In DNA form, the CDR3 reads TGTGCCAGTCAGAGGCGCTCAGGAAACACCATATATTTT. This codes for CASQRRSGNTIYF.